The 32 T cell receptor beta chains below all came from one sample that was sequenced in a study of blood T cell repertoires in COVID-19. The data were produced by immunoSEQ multiplex PCR, yet TCRdb's version contains in-frame clones alone and is incomplete. The sample has some 190,000 clones, roughly nine tenths seen once. Material for sequencing was PBMCs or T cells enriched from blood (not recorded which). The receptors were gathered from a woman in her thirties or forties with acute COVID-19.

This clone was picked up one time. This chain connects TRBV14 to TRBJ2-7; 7 nucleotides line up with TRBD2. CDR1 is SGHDN and CDR2 is FVKESK in the germline V gene. The ends lost 6 bases at V and 5 bases at J; junction bases unmatched: 7. The CDR3 length is 13 residues. Written as DNA, the CDR3 is TGTGCCAGCAGATCCTTGGGGGGGAACGAGCAGTACTTC. Translated: CASRSLGGNEQYF.

V is TRBV9 and J is TRBJ1-3; the match to TRBD1 covers 10 bases. V dropped 3 bases and J dropped 0; count of bases not matched to a gene: 3. The CDR3 contains 16 residues. Per the germline V gene, CDR1 is SGDLS and CDR2 is YYNGEE. CDR3 bases: TGTGCCAGCAGCGCGGACAGGGGGAGCTCTGGAAACACCATATATTTT. Amino acid sequence: CASSADRGSSGNTIYF.

A few counts support this clone. The junction differs from germline at one of its ends, possibly a read error. The gene calls are TRBV19 and TRBJ2-7, with TRBD1 matching 8 bases. Germline V CDR1 and CDR2: LNHDA, SQIVND (reference sequence). The CDR3 contains 15 residues. This CDR3 reads CASSSTGTGVYGQYF. The CDR3 DNA sequence: TGTGCCAGTAGCTCTACCGGGACAGGCGTCTACGGGCAGTACTTC.

The chain recombines TRBV7-9 with TRBJ2-7; 8 bases match TRBD1. V was clipped by 2 bases and J by 7 bases; unmatched bases: 1. The CDR3 loop spans 12 amino acids. Germline loops: CDR1 SEHNR, CDR2 FQNEAQ (reference sequence). The CDR3 DNA is TGTGCCAGCAGCTTAACAGGGGGGGAGCAGTACTTC. Amino acid sequence: CASSLTGGEQYF.

The V gene is TRBV7-6, the J gene TRBJ1-6, with TRBD1 matching 7 bases. CDR3 length: 15 residues. V lost 5 bases and J lost 6; bases outside the gene matches: 7. Germline CDR1 is SGHVS and CDR2 is FNYEAQ. The CDR3 reads CASSALGQTNSPLHF. For the CDR3, the DNA is TGTGCCAGCAGCGCCCTGGGACAGACTAATTCACCCCTCCACTTT.

The chain is built from TRBV4-1 and TRBJ2-7, with 13 nucleotides matching TRBD2. The V segment lost 1 base and the J segment 0 bases; nucleotides outside the gene matches: 6. Germline CDR1 is MGHRA and CDR2 is YSYEKL. The CDR3 length is 18 residues. The CDR3: CASSQGGLAGLSSYEQYF. CDR3 nucleotides: TGCGCCAGCAGCCAAGGGGGACTAGCGGGACTAAGCTCCTACGAGCAGTACTTC.

The chain uses TRBV6-2 or TRBV6-3 and TRBJ2-7, with D uncertain. The CDR3 is 16 amino acids. Trimming shortened V by 5 bases and J by 0 bases, and 17 bases separated the two germline ends. Germline values: CDR1 MNHEY, CDR2 SVGEGT. The CDR3 reads CASSDFRRDTSYEQYF. CDR3 nucleotides: TGTGCCAGCAGTGATTTCCGGCGAGACACCTCCTACGAGCAGTACTTC.

The CDR3 spells CASSLRGGEQYF. The CDR3 DNA follows: TGTGCCAGCAGCTTACGAGGAGGCGAGCAGTACTTC. This sequence joins TRBV11-3 and TRBJ2-7; tentative D call: TRBD2 (5 bases). This CDR3 comprises 12 residues. CDR1 is SGHNT and CDR2 is YENEEA in the germline V gene. Trimming took 2 bases from V and 6 from J, leaving 8 bases between them.

The chain links TRBV7-2 to TRBJ2-2; TRBD1 matches 9 bases. The V gene end was trimmed by 5 bases and the J gene end by 5 bases; junction bases not matched to a gene: 6. CDR3 length: 15 residues. Germline V gene data show CDR1 as SGHTA and CDR2 as FQGNSA. The CDR3 DNA is TGTGCCAGCAGCAAAGACAGGGGGGGAACCGGGGAGCTGTTTTTT. As protein: CASSKDRGGTGELFF.

The chain is built from TRBV18 and TRBJ2-1; D gene ambiguous. V was trimmed by 3 bases and J by 2 bases, leaving 8 bases between them. CDR1 is KGHSH and CDR2 is LQKENI in the germline V gene. This CDR3 is 14 amino acids long. In DNA, the CDR3 is TGTGCCAGCTCACCTGGCACTACCTACAATGAGCAGTTCTTC. Its protein is CASSPGTTYNEQFF.

The chain joins TRBV12-5 to TRBJ1-4; weak D call: TRBD1 (6 bases). Germline CDR1 and CDR2: LGHNT and FRNRAP. This CDR3 is 18 amino acids long. The ends were cut back, 4 bases at V and 0 bases at J, with 18 bases in the middle. CDR3: CASGWRPLGQTTNEKLFF. CDR3 coding DNA: TGTGCTAGTGGTTGGCGCCCTCTCGGACAGACAACTAATGAAAAACTGTTTTTT. Combining the CDR3 with reference TRBV12-5 and TRBJ1-4 gives the whole variable domain DARVTQTPRHKVTEMGQEVTMRCQPILGHNTVFWYRQTMMQGLELLAYFRNRAPLDDSGMPKDRFSAEMPDATLATLKIQPSEPRDSAVYFCASGWRPLGQTTNEKLFFGSGTQLSVL.

The chain employs TRBV7-9 and TRBJ2-3; 12 positions match TRBD1. J lost 6 bases, V lost 3 bases, and 13 bases had no gene match. The CDR3 runs 18 residues. Germline CDR1 SEHNR, CDR2 FQNEAQ (reference sequence). CDR3 sequence reads: CASSFAPYRDRGLDTQYF. CDR3 bases: TGTGCCAGCAGCTTTGCACCCTACCGGGACAGGGGGCTCGATACGCAGTATTTT.

The chain links TRBV18 to TRBJ2-2; weak D call: TRBD2 (6 bases). The germline gives CDR1 KGHSH, CDR2 LQKENI. CDR3 length: 15 amino acids. V was clipped by 2 bases and J by 5 bases, with 12 bases between them. The DNA of the CDR3 is TGTGCCAGCTCACCAAACCCGGAGGGAACCGGGGAGCTGTTTTTT. Translation gives CASSPNPEGTGELFF.

As DNA, the CDR3 is TGCAGCGTCGGACAGGGGGTCAATCAGCCCCAGCATTTT. It is translated as CSVGQGVNQPQHF. This chain joins TRBV29-1 and TRBJ1-5; 10 nucleotides align to TRBD1. V dropped 6 bases and J dropped 3; count of bases not matched to a gene: 2. Germline V gene data show CDR1 as SQVTM and CDR2 as ANQGSEA. CDR3 size: 13 residues.

Only one count was recorded for this clone. The gene calls are TRBV4-1 and TRBJ2-5, with 9 bases fitting TRBD2. This CDR3 comprises 16 residues. V was clipped by 0 bases and J by 6 bases; unmatched bases: 8. Germline CDR1 reads MGHRA; CDR2 reads YSYEKL. The CDR3 DNA reads as TGCGCCAGCAGCCAAGATGGTGCGGGGGGGCTAAAGACCCAGTACTTC. It is translated as CASSQDGAGGLKTQYF.

The chain combines TRBV2 with TRBJ2-7; possible D gene TRBD1, 5 bases. V was trimmed by 6 bases and J by 3 bases, leaving 12 bases between them. CDR1 and CDR2 (germline): SNHLY, FYNNEI. The CDR3 has 13 amino acids. The CDR3: CASSPEGVYEQYF. The CDR3 DNA sequence: TGTGCCAGCAGCCCTGAAGGGGTCTACGAGCAGTACTTC.

The CDR3 protein is CASSVHREGNEQFF. CDR3 DNA: TGTGCCAGTAGTGTCCACAGGGAAGGCAATGAGCAGTTCTTC. This chain joins TRBV19 and TRBJ2-1; a possible D gene is TRBD1 (6 bases). The V gene's germline CDR1 is LNHDA and CDR2 SQIVND (reference sequence). Trimming left V 5 bases short and J 6 bases short, with 14 bases between. The CDR3 runs to 14 residues.

The chain links TRBV19 to TRBJ2-5, with D maybe TRBD2 (6 bases). The CDR3 has 14 amino acids. V was pared by 6 bases and J by 4 bases, with 15 bases between. The germline V gene has CDR1 LNHDA and CDR2 SQIVND (reference sequence). The CDR3 is CASSQGTWAETQYF. In nucleotides, the CDR3 is TGTGCCAGTAGCCAAGGGACTTGGGCAGAGACCCAGTACTTC.

This clone was counted a single time. The chain uses TRBV7-8 and TRBJ2-2; 11 bases match TRBD1. The CDR3 consists of 15 residues. Germline CDR1 reads SGHVS; CDR2 reads FQNEAQ. V lost 4 bases and J lost 5; bases outside the gene matches: 3. The CDR3 DNA reads as TGTGCCAGCAGCTCCTGGGACAGGGGGACCGGGGAGCTGTTTTTT. This encodes CASSSWDRGTGELFF.

This rearrangement joins TRBV4-1 to TRBJ1-2; TRBD1 agrees at 7 bases. The CDR3 spans 15 residues. Germline assignment: CDR1 MGHRA and CDR2 YSYEKL. V shed 0 bases and J 4 bases; nucleotides not matched to a gene: 5. The CDR3 protein is CASSQEGRGAYGYTF. The CDR3 DNA follows: TGCGCCAGCAGCCAAGAGGGCAGGGGGGCCTATGGCTACACCTTC.

This clone has more than one count but fewer than ten. The chain joins TRBV4-1 to TRBJ2-7; 7 bases are shared with TRBD1. The CDR3 spans 14 residues. V was clipped by 2 bases and J by 3 bases; unmatched bases: 4. Germline lookup yields CDR1 MGHRA and CDR2 YSYEKL. CDR3 DNA: TGCGCCAGCAGCCAACCGGGACAGCGCTACGAGCAGTACTTC. Translating it yields CASSQPGQRYEQYF.

The V call is TRBV6-5, the J call TRBJ2-7, with D perhaps matching TRBD2 (6 bases). The germline V gene encodes CDR1 MNHEY and CDR2 SVGAGI. The CDR3 contains 15 residues. The V gene lost 8 bases and the J gene lost 5 bases, with 22 bases spanning the gap. The CDR3 bases are TGTGCCAGCTCCCCATTAGCGGCCATTAAGAACGAGCAGTACTTC. Translated: CASSPLAAIKNEQYF.

CDR3 coding DNA: TGTGCCAGCAGCTTAACCTATACAGGGACAGGGTTAGATACGCAGTATTTT. Its translation: CASSLTYTGTGLDTQYF. The V and J genes are TRBV7-3 and TRBJ2-3; 9 bases match TRBD1. The CDR3 has 17 amino acids. V lost 0 bases and J lost 5; bases outside the gene matches: 9. Germline CDR1 reads SGHTA; CDR2 reads FQGTGA. Looking up the rest from reference TRBV7-3 and TRBJ2-3 gives the full variable domain: GAGVSQTPSNKVTEKGKYVELRCDPISGHTALYWYRQSLGQGPEFLIYFQGTGAADDSGLPNDRFFAVRPEGSVSTLKIQRTERGDSAVYLCASSLTYTGTGLDTQYFGPGTRLTVL.

This chain joins TRBV15 and TRBJ2-7; TRBD2 might be the D (5 bases). The germline V and J ends were trimmed by 3 bases and 6 bases, with 15 bases remaining between them. This CDR3 is built from 14 residues. Germline loops: CDR1 LNHNV, CDR2 YYDKDF (reference sequence). CDR3 residues: CATSRASEGGEQYF. Here the CDR3 DNA reads TGTGCCACCAGCAGGGCCTCCGAGGGCGGCGAGCAGTACTTC.

The rearrangement joins TRBV5-6 to TRBJ1-6; TRBD1 might be the D (5 bases). From germline, CDR1 is SGHDT and CDR2 YYEEEE. V was shortened by 1 base and J by 7 bases, with 15 bases between the two germline ends. The CDR3 runs 16 residues. DNA for the CDR3: TGTGCCAGCAGCTTGTGGGGGGGAGGGACCAATTCACCCCTCCACTTT. It encodes CASSLWGGGTNSPLHF.

The chain employs TRBV6-5 and TRBJ2-2; D not resolved. The CDR3 totals 15 residues. Per germline, CDR1 MNHEY and CDR2 SVGAGI. The ends were cut back, 0 bases at V and 4 bases at J, with 9 bases in the middle. The CDR3 DNA reads as TGTGCCAGCAGTTACTCGACCCAGCGCACCGGGGAGCTGTTTTTT. Its protein product is CASSYSTQRTGELFF.

The CDR3 DNA reads as TGTGCCAGCTCACCGGCCGGACGGGACAGGGGCCATAGATATGAGCAGTTCTTC. Encoded protein: CASSPAGRDRGHRYEQFF. The V call is TRBV18, the J call TRBJ2-1; 10 bases fit TRBD1. The CDR3 contains 18 residues. Looked up from germline, CDR1 is KGHSH and CDR2 is LQKENI. V gave up 3 bases and J gave up 8 bases; unmatched junction bases: 16.

The V call is TRBV3-1 (or the pseudogene TRBV3-2), the J call TRBJ1-3; D is ambiguous. The CDR3 runs to 14 residues. The germline CDR1 and CDR2 sequences are LGHDT and YNNKEL (reference sequence). Between the trimmed V and J ends, which lost 8 bases and 2 bases, there was a span of 13 bases. CDR3 protein: CASRGDTPGNTIYF. The CDR3 DNA reads TGTGCCAGCCGCGGGGATACCCCTGGAAACACCATATATTTT.

The chain carries TRBV6-5 and TRBJ1-6; D gene ambiguous. This CDR3 region has 14 residues. Trimming removed 5 bases from V and 5 bases from J, with 10 bases in between. CDR1 MNHEY and CDR2 SVGAGI come from the germline V gene. Written as DNA, the CDR3 is TGTGCCAGCAGTCGAGGGTTTGATAATTCACCCCTCCACTTT. Encoded protein: CASSRGFDNSPLHF.

The genes are TRBV14 and TRBJ1-4; no firm D call. Trimming removed 0 bases at V and 8 bases at J, with 13 bases between. The CDR3 is 15 amino acids. Germline V gene data show CDR1 as SGHDN and CDR2 as FVKESK. CDR3: CASSQDHGWNEKLFF. The CDR3 coding sequence is TGTGCCAGCAGCCAAGATCACGGGTGGAACGAAAAACTGTTTTTT.

The gene calls are TRBV2 and TRBJ2-3; 11 bases align to TRBD1. The CDR3 extends over 15 amino acids. The trim removed 6 bases at V and 5 bases at J, leaving 7 bases unmatched. Per germline, CDR1 SNHLY and CDR2 FYNNEI. CDR3 amino acids: CASRPGQGVLDTQYF. CDR3 bases: TGTGCCAGCAGGCCGGGACAGGGGGTTTTAGATACGCAGTATTTT.

This clone was seen a single time. The chain employs TRBV4-3 and TRBJ2-1, with 9 bases matching TRBD2. Germline V gene sequence: CDR1 LGHNA, CDR2 YSLEER. The CDR3 runs to 15 residues. The trim removed 1 base at V and 6 bases at J, leaving 4 bases unmatched. The CDR3 DNA reads TGCGCCAGCAGCCAAGGGGCTAGCGGGATCAATGAGCAGTTCTTC. This translates into CASSQGASGINEQFF.